A single sample gave rise to the 27 T cell receptor beta chains below, sequenced in a study of shared clonotypes between healthy human individuals. The naive CD8 fraction comprised CD45RO-negative cells positively selected for CCR7 and excluded terminally differentiated effector memory CD45RA+ cells. Sequencing used immunoSEQ multiplex PCR; TCRdb keeps in-frame clones, though not all of them. The sample contains some 2.1 million clones, roughly 93% of which appear only once. Sample: naive CD8+ T cells from PBMCs. The receptors were sampled from a man younger than 35 in good health. Some clones in this sample may be carry-over from other donors' samples.

The chain combines TRBV11-2 with TRBJ2-7, with D perhaps TRBD2 (6 bases). Looked up from germline, CDR1 is SGHAT and CDR2 is FQNNGV. V dropped 3 bases and J dropped 2 bases, with 11 bases sitting between them. This CDR3 is built from 14 residues. CDR3 region: CASSFWGVTYEQYF. In nucleotides, the CDR3 is TGTGCCAGCAGCTTCTGGGGGGTCACCTACGAGCAGTACTTC. Combining the CDR3 with reference TRBV11-2 and TRBJ2-7 gives the whole variable domain EAGVAQSPRYKIIEKRQSVAFWCNPISGHATLYWYQQILGQGPKLLIQFQNNGVVDDSQLPKDRFSAERLKGVDSTLKIQPAKLEDSAVYLCASSFWGVTYEQYFGPGTRLTVT.

The chain links TRBV4-1 to TRBJ2-5; no definite D call. The CDR3 loop spans 13 amino acids. CDR1 is MGHRA, CDR2 YSYEKL, per germline. Trimming removed 1 base from V and 7 bases from J, with 10 bases in between. The CDR3 reads CASSQGQGRTQYF. CDR3 in DNA: TGCGCCAGCAGCCAAGGCCAAGGGCGGACCCAGTACTTC.

The rearrangement uses TRBV6-1 and TRBJ1-1; TRBD1 is a possible D gene (5 bases). Germline lookup yields CDR1 MNHNS and CDR2 SASEGT. The CDR3 consists of 14 residues. V was cut by 1 base and J by 5 bases, with 11 bases left in between. Here the CDR3 DNA reads TGTGCCAGCAGTGAAGACGGGGGGTGGACTGAAGCTTTCTTT. It translates to CASSEDGGWTEAFF.

The table lists this clone with a count of one. The J gene is TRBJ2-7, the V gene TRBV28; tentatively, D is TRBD1 (5 bases). The V end lost 2 bases, the J end lost 3 bases, and 11 bases lay between the germline ends. Germline CDR1 reads MDHEN; CDR2 reads SYDVKM. The CDR3 totals 14 residues. The CDR3 sequence: CASSLTGWGYEQYF. The CDR3, as DNA: TGTGCCAGCAGTTTAACAGGTTGGGGCTACGAGCAGTACTTC.

The V and J genes are TRBV7-9 and TRBJ1-1; no firm D call. Trimming left V 6 bases short and J 2 bases short, with 16 bases between. Looked up from germline, CDR1 is SEHNR and CDR2 is FQNEAQ (reference sequence). This CDR3 comprises 15 residues. This chain's CDR3 is CASSQLLPPNTEAFF. DNA of the CDR3: TGTGCCAGCAGTCAACTACTTCCGCCTAACACTGAAGCTTTCTTT.

CDR3 nucleotide sequence: TGTGCCAGCAGCACCCGGCCCCACGGCGCTGGGGCCAACGTCCTGACTTTC. Encoded protein: CASSTRPHGAGANVLTF. The J gene is TRBJ2-6, the V gene TRBV28, with D uncertain. Trimming cost V 6 bases and J 2 bases, with 17 bases left between them. The CDR3 totals 17 residues. Per the germline V gene, CDR1 is MDHEN and CDR2 is SYDVKM.

The chain combines TRBV13 with TRBJ1-2, with a weak D call TRBD1 (5 bases). The CDR3 extends over 15 amino acids. The V gene lost 7 bases and the J gene lost 4 bases, with 19 bases spanning the gap. Looked up from germline, CDR1 is PRHDT and CDR2 is FYEKMQ (reference sequence). DNA for the CDR3: TGTGCCAGCACCGATTCCGCAGGGCGCCGCTATGGCTACACCTTC. Its translation: CASTDSAGRRYGYTF. Based on the CDR3 plus reference TRBV13 and TRBJ1-2, the full variable domain is AAGVIQSPRHLIKEKRETATLKCYPIPRHDTVYWYQQGPGQDPQFLISFYEKMQSDKGSIPDRFSAQQFSDYHSELNMSSLELGDSALYFCASTDSAGRRYGYTFGSGTRLTVV.

The table lists this clone with a count of one. The V gene is TRBV28, the J gene TRBJ2-7; D gene ambiguous. Germline CDR1 is MDHEN and CDR2 is SYDVKM. The V gene lost 3 bases and the J gene lost 2 bases, with 14 bases spanning the gap. The CDR3 loop spans 15 amino acids. The DNA for the CDR3 is TGTGCCAGCAGTTTCATGGGTTATGTGCCCTACGAGCAGTACTTC. Residues: CASSFMGYVPYEQYF.

On this clone: The same CDR3 also results from other DNA sequences found in this sample. The genes are TRBV5-1 and TRBJ2-5; no reliable D call. From germline, CDR1 is SGHRS and CDR2 YFSETQ. The CDR3 contains 11 residues. The V end lost 3 bases, the J end lost 1 base, and 1 base lay between the germline ends. This CDR3 is CASSSQETQYF. CDR3 sequence (DNA): TGCGCCAGCAGCTCCCAAGAGACCCAGTACTTC.

This chain connects TRBV10-1 to TRBJ2-7; TRBD2 matches 7 bases. This CDR3 contains 15 residues. Looked up from germline, CDR1 is WNHNN and CDR2 is SYGVQD (reference sequence). The J segment lost 5 bases and the V segment lost 2 bases, leaving 9 bases of the junction unmatched. Written as DNA, the CDR3 is TGCGCCAGCAGTGAGGTAGCGGGCCCCGTCGACGAGCAGTACTTC. Protein product: CASSEVAGPVDEQYF.

This clone has just a few counts. J is TRBJ2-7 and V is TRBV4-2; 8 nucleotides line up with TRBD1. Per germline, CDR1 LGHNA and CDR2 YNFKEQ. There are 15 residues in the CDR3. V dropped 2 bases and J dropped 4; count of bases not matched to a gene: 7. The CDR3 DNA reads as TGTGCCAGCAGCCAAACGACAGGGGAAAATTACGAGCAGTACTTC. Amino acid sequence: CASSQTTGENYEQYF.

This CDR3 reads CASSLEGDGNEQYF. The CDR3 nucleotides are TGTGCCAGCAGCTTAGAAGGGGATGGTAACGAGCAGTACTTC. The chain is built from TRBV13 and TRBJ2-7, with D possibly matching TRBD1 (5 bases). The CDR3 sequence is 14 residues long. Looked up from germline, CDR1 is PRHDT and CDR2 is FYEKMQ (reference sequence). The V gene lost 1 base and the J gene lost 5 bases, with 12 bases spanning the gap. Together with reference TRBV13 and TRBJ2-7, the CDR3 gives the full variable domain: AAGVIQSPRHLIKEKRETATLKCYPIPRHDTVYWYQQGPGQDPQFLISFYEKMQSDKGSIPDRFSAQQFSDYHSELNMSSLELGDSALYFCASSLEGDGNEQYFGPGTRLTVT.

The CDR3 region is CASSSYGRTSGRAQYEQFF. The CDR3 region has the DNA TGTGCCAGCAGTTCTTATGGTCGGACTAGCGGGAGGGCGCAGTATGAGCAGTTCTTC. This chain joins TRBV27 and TRBJ2-1; TRBD2 matches at 15 bases. Unmatched junction bases numbered 15, after V lost 4 bases and J lost 8 bases. This CDR3 is 19 amino acids long. The germline V gene encodes CDR1 MNHEY and CDR2 SMNVEV (reference sequence).

V gene TRBV19 combines with J gene TRBJ1-5, with D uncertain. This CDR3 spans 14 amino acids. Germline CDR1 LNHDA, CDR2 SQIVND (reference sequence). V was cut by 5 bases and J by 3 bases, with 11 bases left in between. This chain's CDR3 is CASSLWLFNQPQHF. The CDR3 DNA follows: TGTGCCAGTAGTTTATGGTTATTCAATCAGCCCCAGCATTTT.

The chain couples TRBV7-9 to TRBJ2-6; D is uncertain. The V gene lost 2 bases and the J gene lost 2 bases, with 4 bases spanning the gap. Germline values: CDR1 SEHNR, CDR2 FQNEAQ (reference sequence). The CDR3 contains 14 residues. In nucleotides, the CDR3 is TGTGCCAGCAGCTTACCAACTGGGGCCAACGTCCTGACTTTC. Translating gives CASSLPTGANVLTF.

This sequence joins TRBV6-1 and TRBJ1-1; possible D gene TRBD1, 5 bases. The germline CDR1 and CDR2 sequences are MNHNS and SASEGT. V was pared by 7 bases and J by 0 bases, with 15 bases between. This CDR3 contains 15 residues. CDR3 in DNA: TGTGCCAGCACCCGGGGGAGGACGGTGAACACTGAAGCTTTCTTT. This sequence encodes CASTRGRTVNTEAFF.

The chain carries TRBV4-1 and TRBJ2-1; D is possibly TRBD2 (5 bases). The V end was cut by 4 bases, the J end by 8 bases, with 15 bases between. The CDR3 runs 14 residues. Germline values: CDR1 MGHRA, CDR2 YSYEKL. The CDR3 nucleotides are TGCGCCAGCAGCCCGATCACTAGAAACGATGAGCAGTTCTTC. This translates into CASSPITRNDEQFF.

The chain carries TRBV7-9 and TRBJ2-7, with no clear D. Germline CDR1 reads SEHNR; CDR2 reads FQNEAQ (reference sequence). V was clipped by 0 bases and J by 11 bases, with 11 bases between them. The CDR3 has 12 amino acids. This CDR3 is CASSLAEEDEYF. In DNA form, the CDR3 reads TGTGCCAGCAGCTTAGCAGAAGAAGATGAGTACTTC.

This chain connects TRBV10-3 to TRBJ1-1; 8 bases are a match to TRBD1. This CDR3 comprises 13 residues. Per the germline V gene, CDR1 is ENHRY and CDR2 is SYGVKD. After removal of 7 bases from V and 4 bases from J, the junction contained 5 bases not matched to a gene. DNA for the CDR3: TGTGCCATCAATCCGGGACAGGCCACTGAAGCTTTCTTT. Translating gives CAINPGQATEAFF.

This rearrangement joins TRBV7-6 to TRBJ2-2; no firm D call. The V gene lost 4 bases and the J gene lost 7 bases, with 13 bases spanning the gap. CDR1 is SGHVS, CDR2 FNYEAQ, per germline. The CDR3 length is 14 residues. The CDR3 spells CASSSIPLVGELFF. In DNA, the CDR3 is TGTGCCAGCAGCTCGATCCCCTTGGTCGGGGAGCTGTTTTTT. The variable domain in full, with the rest retrieved from reference TRBV7-6 and TRBJ2-2, is GAGVSQSPRYKVTKRGQDVALRCDPISGHVSLYWYRQALGQGPEFLTYFNYEAQQDKSGLPNDRFSAERPEGSISTLTIQRTEQRDSAMYRCASSSIPLVGELFFGEGSRLTVL.

The chain joins TRBV28 to TRBJ2-7; D is perhaps TRBD1 (5 bases). Looked up from germline, CDR1 is MDHEN and CDR2 is SYDVKM. V was shortened by 2 bases and J by 2 bases, with 10 bases between the two germline ends. The CDR3 runs 14 residues. The CDR3, as DNA: TGTGCCAGCAGTTTAAGACAGAACCCCTACGAGCAGTACTTC. Translation gives CASSLRQNPYEQYF.

The chain recombines TRBV7-9 with TRBJ2-1; the D is unclear. Germline V lookup: CDR1 SEHNR, CDR2 FQNEAQ (reference sequence). The CDR3 runs 15 residues. V lost 8 bases and J lost 5, with 19 bases in between. This CDR3 reads CASRPPELIHNEQFF. CDR3 DNA: TGTGCCAGCCGCCCACCAGAGCTCATCCACAATGAGCAGTTCTTC.

The chain carries TRBV7-7 and TRBJ1-1, with D perhaps matching TRBD1 (5 bases). V lost 3 bases and J lost 4, with 9 bases in between. CDR1 is SSHAT and CDR2 is FNYEAQ in the germline V gene (reference sequence). The CDR3 extends over 13 amino acids. The DNA for the CDR3 is TGTGCCAGCAGCTTGGGGCTGGGCACTGAAGCTTTCTTT. The encoded protein is CASSLGLGTEAFF.

The rearrangement joins TRBV4-2 to TRBJ2-3; 7 bases align to TRBD2. Germline-derived CDR1 and CDR2 are LGHNA and YNFKEQ. The CDR3 has 17 amino acids. Unmatched junction bases numbered 14, after V lost 0 bases and J lost 8 bases. The CDR3 DNA is TGTGCCAGCAGCCAAGAGTTGACGGGAGGCCTCTGGGGTACGCAGTATTTT. Amino acid sequence: CASSQELTGGLWGTQYF.

This chain uses TRBV5-6 with TRBJ2-1; TRBD1 aligns across 10 bases. This CDR3 spans 17 amino acids. Germline V gene data show CDR1 as SGHDT and CDR2 as YYEEEE. The J segment lost 5 bases and the V segment lost 2 bases, leaving 10 bases of the junction unmatched. CDR3 sequence: CASSFRRLTGGHNEQFF. DNA for the CDR3: TGTGCCAGCAGCTTCCGCCGATTGACAGGGGGCCACAATGAGCAGTTCTTC.

A remark on this clone: This may be a read error: a much more frequent sequence differs by one nucleotide. At the DNA level, this CDR3 is encoded by other sequences in the same sample as well. The CDR3 spells CASSFGDTEAFF. CDR3 nucleotides: TGTGCCAGCAGCTTTGGCGACACTGAAGCTTTCTTT. The V and J genes are TRBV7-9 and TRBJ1-1; no definite D call. Germline V CDR1 and CDR2: SEHNR, FQNEAQ (reference sequence). This CDR3 is built from 12 residues. V was trimmed by 3 bases and J by 3 bases, leaving 5 bases between them. The entire variable domain, with the rest obtained from reference TRBV7-9 and TRBJ1-1, is as follows: DTGVSQNPRHKITKRGQNVTFRCDPISEHNRLYWYRQTLGQGPEFLTYFQNEAQLEKSRLLSDRFSAERPKGSFSTLEIQRTEQGDSAMYLCASSFGDTEAFFGQGTRLTVV.

The genes are TRBV10-3 and TRBJ1-1; D remains ambiguous. CDR3 length: 14 residues. Germline CDR1 ENHRY, CDR2 SYGVKD. Deletions cut 6 bases from V and 0 bases from J, with 11 bases between. The CDR3 sequence is CAIRRAAVNTEAFF. CDR3 sequence (DNA): TGTGCCATCAGGAGGGCGGCGGTGAACACTGAAGCTTTCTTT.